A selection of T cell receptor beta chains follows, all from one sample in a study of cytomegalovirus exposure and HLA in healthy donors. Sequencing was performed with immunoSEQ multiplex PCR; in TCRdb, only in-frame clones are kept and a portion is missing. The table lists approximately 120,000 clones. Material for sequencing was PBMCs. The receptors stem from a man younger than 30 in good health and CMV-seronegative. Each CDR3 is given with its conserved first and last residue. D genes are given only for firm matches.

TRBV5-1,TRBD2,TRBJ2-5,CASSLTSAQETQYF,TGCGCCAGCAGCCTAACTAGCGCGCAAGAGACCCAGTACTTC
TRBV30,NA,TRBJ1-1,CAWSALAFGAFF,TGTGCCTGGAGTGCGTTAGCTTTTGGGGCTTTCTTT
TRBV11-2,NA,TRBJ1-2,CASSLDDRRVGYGYTF,TGTGCCAGCAGCTTAGATGACCGCAGGGTCGGCTATGGCTACACCTTC
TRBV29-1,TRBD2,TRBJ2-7,CSVLGTASGGAVYEQYF,TGCAGCGTTTTAGGTACGGCTAGCGGGGGGGCGGTCTACGAGCAGTACTTC
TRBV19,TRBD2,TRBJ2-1,CASQRGLATYNEQFF,TGTGCCAGTCAGCGGGGACTAGCGACCTACAATGAGCAGTTCTTC
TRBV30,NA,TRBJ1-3,CAWTAPAVHSGNTIYF,TGTGCCTGGACTGCGCCGGCGGTCCACTCTGGAAACACCATATATTTT
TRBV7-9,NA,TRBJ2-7,CASSLGPQGSEQYF,TGTGCCAGCAGCTTAGGCCCCCAGGGAAGCGAGCAGTACTTC
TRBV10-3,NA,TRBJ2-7,CAIATGGEFSYEQYF,TGTGCCATCGCGACGGGGGGCGAATTCTCCTACGAGCAGTACTTC
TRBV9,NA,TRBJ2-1,CASSVVAGSGDEQFF,TGTGCCAGCAGCGTAGTTGCGGGGTCGGGGGATGAGCAGTTCTTC
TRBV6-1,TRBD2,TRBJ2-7,CASSETAGAPNEQYF,TGTGCCAGCAGTGAAACAGCGGGAGCACCCAACGAGCAGTACTTC
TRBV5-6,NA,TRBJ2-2,CASSRRLGELFF,TGTGCCAGCAGCCGGAGACTCGGGGAGCTGTTTTTT
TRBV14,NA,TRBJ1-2,CASSQPLGGGYTF,TGTGCCAGCAGCCAACCCCTGGGGGGTGGCTACACCTTC
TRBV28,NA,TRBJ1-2,CASSLQALYFGYTF,TGTGCCAGCAGTTTACAAGCTCTTTACTTCGGCTACACCTTC
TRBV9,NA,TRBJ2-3,CASSLLIPVAPDTQYF,TGTGCCAGCAGCCTCCTGATTCCCGTCGCGCCGGATACGCAGTATTTT
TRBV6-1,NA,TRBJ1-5,CASTPNRDAQPQHF,TGTGCCAGCACCCCAAACAGGGACGCTCAGCCCCAGCATTTT
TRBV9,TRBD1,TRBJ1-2,CASSLGTGDYGYTF,TGTGCCAGCAGCCTCGGGACAGGGGACTATGGCTACACCTTC
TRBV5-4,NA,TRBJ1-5,CAGSIQGNQPQHF,TGTGCCGGCAGCATACAGGGTAATCAGCCCCAGCATTTT
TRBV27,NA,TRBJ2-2,CASRSGTGELFF,TGTGCCAGCAGAAGCGGGACCGGGGAGCTGTTTTTT
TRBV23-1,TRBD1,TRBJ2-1,CASRCRDRGNNEQFF,TGCGCCAGCCGTTGCCGGGACAGGGGAAACAATGAGCAGTTCTTC
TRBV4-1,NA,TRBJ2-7,CASSHTSGTMYEQYF,TGCGCCAGCAGCCACACATCCGGGACAATGTACGAGCAGTACTTC
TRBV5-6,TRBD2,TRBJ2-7,CASSSVGSGGYEQYF,TGTGCCAGCAGCTCTGTCGGGAGCGGGGGCTACGAGCAGTACTTC
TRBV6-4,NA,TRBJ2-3,CASSNLPGGSTDTQYF,TGTGCCAGCAGCAATCTGCCCGGGGGATCGACAGATACGCAGTATTTT
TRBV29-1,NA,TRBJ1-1,CSAFRGNTEAFF,TGCAGCGCGTTCAGGGGAAACACTGAAGCTTTCTTT
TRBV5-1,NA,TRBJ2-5,CASSFRRTKETQYF,TGCGCCAGCAGCTTCCGCAGGACAAAAGAGACCCAGTACTTC
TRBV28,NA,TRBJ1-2,CASSPSSQTGRGYTF,TGTGCCAGCAGTCCGAGTTCTCAGACAGGAAGGGGCTACACCTTC
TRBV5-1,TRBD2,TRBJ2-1,CASSLREGNEQFF,TGCGCCAGCAGCTTGCGGGAGGGAAATGAGCAGTTCTTC
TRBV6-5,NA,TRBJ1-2,CASTGGTIYGYTF,TGTGCCAGCACTGGAGGGACTATCTATGGCTACACCTTC
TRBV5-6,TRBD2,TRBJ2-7,CASSRLAGFSYEQYF,TGTGCCAGCAGTCGACTAGCGGGATTTTCCTACGAGCAGTACTTC
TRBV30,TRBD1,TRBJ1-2,CAWSAGQGSLGYGYTF,TGTGCCTGGAGTGCGGGACAGGGAAGTTTAGGCTATGGCTACACCTTC
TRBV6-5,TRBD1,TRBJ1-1,CASSYGQGTEAFF,TGTGCCAGCAGTTACGGACAGGGCACTGAAGCTTTCTTT
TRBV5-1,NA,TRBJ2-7,CASSSGVIWERSYEQYF,TGCGCCAGCAGCTCGGGGGTTATATGGGAGCGCTCCTACGAGCAGTACTTC
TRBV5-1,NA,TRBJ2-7,CASSLGQRYDEQYF,TGCGCCAGCAGCTTGGGACAGCGATATGACGAGCAGTACTTC
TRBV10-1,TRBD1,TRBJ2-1,CASSEASVRDRGYNEQFF,TGCGCCAGCAGTGAGGCATCCGTCCGGGACAGGGGATACAATGAGCAGTTCTTC
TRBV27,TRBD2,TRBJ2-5,CASSLQAGWETQYF,TGTGCCAGCAGTTTACAAGCGGGATGGGAGACCCAGTACTTC
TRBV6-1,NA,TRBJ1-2,CASSEEPGSEYGYTF,TGTGCCAGCAGTGAAGAGCCAGGGTCGGAGTATGGCTACACCTTC
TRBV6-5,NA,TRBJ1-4,CATAGAGKLFF,TGTGCCACGGCAGGGGCGGGAAAACTGTTTTTT
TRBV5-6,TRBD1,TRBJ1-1,CASSSGTGGTEAFF,TGTGCCAGCAGCTCCGGGACAGGGGGCACTGAAGCTTTCTTT
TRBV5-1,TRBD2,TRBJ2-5,CASSLAPPGSGTSWYF,TGCGCCAGCAGCTTGGCCCCCCCCGGGAGCGGGACTAGTTGGTACTTC
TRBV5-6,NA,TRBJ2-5,CASSLAQGIRETQYF,TGTGCCAGCAGCTTAGCCCAGGGGATACGAGAGACCCAGTACTTC
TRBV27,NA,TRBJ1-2,CASSSGAYGYTF,TGTGCCAGCAGTTCAGGCGCCTATGGCTACACCTTC
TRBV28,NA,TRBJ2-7,CASTRQGRVPYEQYF,TGTGCCAGCACCCGCCAGGGCAGGGTACCTTACGAGCAGTACTTC
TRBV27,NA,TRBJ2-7,CASSLGSTATYEQYF,TGTGCCAGCAGCCTCGGTTCTACAGCCACCTACGAGCAGTACTTC
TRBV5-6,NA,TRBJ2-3,CASSLQGTSTDTQYF,TGTGCCAGCAGCTTGCAGGGCACCAGCACAGATACGCAGTATTTT
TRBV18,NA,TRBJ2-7,CASSPPTALQGLEQYF,TGTGCCAGCTCACCGCCCACCGCGCTCCAGGGACTCGAGCAGTACTTC
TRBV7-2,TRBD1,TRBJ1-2,CASSSGGQGGLGYTF,TGTGCCAGCAGCTCCGGCGGACAGGGAGGACTTGGCTACACCTTC
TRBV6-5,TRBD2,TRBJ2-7,CASSSLTSGRAEQYF,TGTGCCAGCAGTTCCCTGACTAGCGGGAGGGCCGAGCAGTACTTC
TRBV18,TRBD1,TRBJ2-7,CASSPPGTGFYEQYF,TGTGCCAGCTCACCGCCGGGGACAGGGTTCTACGAGCAGTACTTC
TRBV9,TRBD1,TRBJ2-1,CASSGRVRQGYNEQFF,TGTGCCAGCAGCGGGAGAGTCCGACAGGGTTACAATGAGCAGTTCTTC
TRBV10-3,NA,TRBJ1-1,CAIRDHLGGDTEAFF,TGTGCCATCAGAGATCATTTAGGGGGGGACACTGAAGCTTTCTTT